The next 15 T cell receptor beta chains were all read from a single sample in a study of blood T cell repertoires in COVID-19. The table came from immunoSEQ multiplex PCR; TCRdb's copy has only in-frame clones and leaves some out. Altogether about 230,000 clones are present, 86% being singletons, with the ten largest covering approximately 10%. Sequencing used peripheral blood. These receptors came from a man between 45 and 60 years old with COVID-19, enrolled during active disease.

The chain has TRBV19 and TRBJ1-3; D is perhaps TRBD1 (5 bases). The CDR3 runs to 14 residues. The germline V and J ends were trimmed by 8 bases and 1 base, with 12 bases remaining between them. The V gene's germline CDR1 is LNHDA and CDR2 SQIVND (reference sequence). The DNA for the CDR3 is TGTGCCAGTCACCGGGGGATATCTGGAAACACCATATATTTT. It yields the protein CASHRGISGNTIYF.

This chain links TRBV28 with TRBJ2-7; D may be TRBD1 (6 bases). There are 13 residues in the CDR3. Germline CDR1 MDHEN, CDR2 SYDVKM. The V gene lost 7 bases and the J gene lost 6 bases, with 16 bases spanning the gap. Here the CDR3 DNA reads TGTGCCAGCACCCTATCGACAGGCCGCGAGCAGTACTTC. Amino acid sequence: CASTLSTGREQYF.

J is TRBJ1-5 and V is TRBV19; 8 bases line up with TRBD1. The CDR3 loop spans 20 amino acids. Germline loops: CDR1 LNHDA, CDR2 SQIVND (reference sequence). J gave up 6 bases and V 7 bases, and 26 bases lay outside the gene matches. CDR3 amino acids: CASTPKVGQVVRRFGQPQHF. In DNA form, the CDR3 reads TGTGCCAGTACTCCAAAGGTGGGACAGGTTGTTCGGAGATTCGGTCAGCCCCAGCATTTT.

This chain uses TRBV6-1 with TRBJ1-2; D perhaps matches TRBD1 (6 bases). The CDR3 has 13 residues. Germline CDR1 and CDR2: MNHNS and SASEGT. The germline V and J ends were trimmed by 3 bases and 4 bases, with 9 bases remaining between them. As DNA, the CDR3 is TGTGCCAGCAGTGAGGGACACAGCTATGGCTACACCTTC. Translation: CASSEGHSYGYTF.

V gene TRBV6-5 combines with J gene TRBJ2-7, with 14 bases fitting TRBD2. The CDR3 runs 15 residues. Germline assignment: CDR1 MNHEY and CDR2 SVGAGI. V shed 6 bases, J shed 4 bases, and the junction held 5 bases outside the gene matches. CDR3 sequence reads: CASRQGLAGAYEQYF. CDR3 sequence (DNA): TGTGCCAGCAGGCAGGGACTAGCGGGAGCATACGAGCAGTACTTC.

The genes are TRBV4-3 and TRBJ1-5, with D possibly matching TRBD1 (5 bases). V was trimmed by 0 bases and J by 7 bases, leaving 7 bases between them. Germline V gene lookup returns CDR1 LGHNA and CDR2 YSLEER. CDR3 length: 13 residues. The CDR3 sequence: CASSQERGQPQHF. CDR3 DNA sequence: TGCGCCAGCAGCCAAGAGCGGGGCCAGCCCCAGCATTTT.

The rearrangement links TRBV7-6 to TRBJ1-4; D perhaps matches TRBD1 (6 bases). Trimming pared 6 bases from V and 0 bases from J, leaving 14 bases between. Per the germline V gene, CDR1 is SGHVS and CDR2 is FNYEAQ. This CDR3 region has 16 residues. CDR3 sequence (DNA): TGTGCCAGCAGGCCCGGACAGCTAGCAACTAATGAAAAACTGTTTTTT. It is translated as CASRPGQLATNEKLFF. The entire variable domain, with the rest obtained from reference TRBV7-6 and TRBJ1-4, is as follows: GAGVSQSPRYKVTKRGQDVALRCDPISGHVSLYWYRQALGQGPEFLTYFNYEAQQDKSGLPNDRFSAERPEGSISTLTIQRTEQRDSAMYRCASRPGQLATNEKLFFGSGTQLSVL.

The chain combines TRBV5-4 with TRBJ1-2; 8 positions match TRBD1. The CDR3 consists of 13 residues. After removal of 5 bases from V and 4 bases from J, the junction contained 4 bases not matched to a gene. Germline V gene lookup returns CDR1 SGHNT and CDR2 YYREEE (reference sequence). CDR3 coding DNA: TGTGCCAGCAGAGACAGGGGACGCTATGGCTACACCTTC. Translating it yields CASRDRGRYGYTF.

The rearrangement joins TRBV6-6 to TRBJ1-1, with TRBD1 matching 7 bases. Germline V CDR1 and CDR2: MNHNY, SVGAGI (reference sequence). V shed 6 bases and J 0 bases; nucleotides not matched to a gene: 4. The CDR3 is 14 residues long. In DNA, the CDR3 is TGTGCCAGCAGAGCCGGGACAGTGAACACTGAAGCTTTCTTT. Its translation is CASRAGTVNTEAFF.

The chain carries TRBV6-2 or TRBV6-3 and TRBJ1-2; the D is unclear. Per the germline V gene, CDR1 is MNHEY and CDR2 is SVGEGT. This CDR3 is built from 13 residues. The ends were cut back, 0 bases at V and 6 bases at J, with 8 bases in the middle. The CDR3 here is CASSYSFGDGYTF. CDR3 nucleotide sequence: TGTGCCAGCAGTTACTCGTTCGGGGATGGCTACACCTTC.

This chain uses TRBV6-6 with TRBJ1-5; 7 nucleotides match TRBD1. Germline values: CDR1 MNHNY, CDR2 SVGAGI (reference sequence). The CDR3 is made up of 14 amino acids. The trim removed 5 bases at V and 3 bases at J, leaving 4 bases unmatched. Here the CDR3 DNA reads TGTGCCAGCAGTCCGGGACAGCACAATCAGCCCCAGCATTTT. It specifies CASSPGQHNQPQHF.

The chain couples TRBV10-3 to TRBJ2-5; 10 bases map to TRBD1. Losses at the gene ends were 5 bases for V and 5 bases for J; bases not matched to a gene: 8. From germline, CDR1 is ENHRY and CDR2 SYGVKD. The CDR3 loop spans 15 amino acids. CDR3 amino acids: CAISSRDRGGETQYF. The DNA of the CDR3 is TGTGCCATCAGTTCCCGGGACAGGGGTGGGGAGACCCAGTACTTC.

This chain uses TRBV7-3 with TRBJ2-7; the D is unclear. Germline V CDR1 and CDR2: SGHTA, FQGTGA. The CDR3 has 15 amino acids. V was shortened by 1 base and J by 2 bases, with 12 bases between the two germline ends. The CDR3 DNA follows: TGTGCCAGCAGCTTAAATCCCACTGGGCCCTACGAGCAGTACTTC. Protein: CASSLNPTGPYEQYF.

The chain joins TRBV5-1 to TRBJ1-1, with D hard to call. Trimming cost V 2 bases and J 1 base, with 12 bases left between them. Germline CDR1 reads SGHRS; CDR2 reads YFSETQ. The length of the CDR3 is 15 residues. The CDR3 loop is CASSFSRNTNTEAFF. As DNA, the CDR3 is TGCGCCAGCAGCTTTAGTAGAAATACGAACACTGAAGCTTTCTTT.

In DNA, the CDR3 is TGTGCCAGCAGCTCCGGACAGGGGGCCTCTGAAGCTTTCTTT. It is translated as CASSSGQGASEAFF. The V and J genes are TRBV5-5 and TRBJ1-1, with 11 bases lining up with TRBD1. V trimming: 3 bases; J trimming: 6 bases; junction bases outside the gene matches: 4. Germline V gene lookup returns CDR1 SGHKS and CDR2 YYEKEE (reference sequence). The CDR3 is made up of 14 amino acids.